The 9 T cell receptor beta chains presented below share a single source sample, sequenced in a study of blood T cell repertoires in COVID-19. Profiling relied on immunoSEQ multiplex PCR, and the TCRdb table lists in-frame clones only, not all of them. Here the sample spans 100,000 or so clones, around four fifths being singletons. The sample comprised peripheral blood. These receptors were collected from a woman between 70 and 85 years old with acute or convalescent COVID-19.

The chain joins TRBV5-6 to TRBJ2-3; D is uncertain. Germline V gene lookup returns CDR1 SGHDT and CDR2 YYEEEE. The CDR3 consists of 16 residues. The V gene lost 1 base and the J gene lost 2 bases, with 14 bases spanning the gap. The CDR3 DNA reads TGTGCCAGCAGCTTGTTGGTCGGGTTTTTCACAGATACGCAGTATTTT. Translating gives CASSLLVGFFTDTQYF.

The rearrangement uses TRBV14 and TRBJ1-4, with 9 bases identical to TRBD1. Per the germline V gene, CDR1 is SGHDN and CDR2 is FVKESK. The CDR3 loop spans 15 amino acids. V dropped 2 bases and J dropped 8; count of bases not matched to a gene: 6. The CDR3 DNA reads as TGTGCCAGCAGCCAAACCGGGACAGGGAGGGAAAAACTGTTTTTT. Protein product: CASSQTGTGREKLFF.

The V call is TRBV28, the J call TRBJ1-5, with D possibly matching TRBD1 (6 bases). CDR3 size: 14 residues. V gave up 6 bases and J gave up 0 bases, with 9 bases separating them. Germline V gene lookup returns CDR1 MDHEN and CDR2 SYDVKM. CDR3 protein: CASRTGHSNQPQHF. In nucleotides, the CDR3 is TGTGCCAGCAGGACAGGACATAGCAATCAGCCCCAGCATTTT.

This chain joins TRBV19 and TRBJ2-5, with D tentatively TRBD1 (5 bases). In germline, CDR1 is LNHDA, CDR2 SQIVND (reference sequence). The length of the CDR3 is 13 residues. Trimming removed 5 bases from V and 2 bases from J, with 9 bases in between. The CDR3 loop is CASSVTGQETQYF. The DNA for the CDR3 is TGTGCCAGTAGTGTAACAGGACAAGAGACCCAGTACTTC.

The table lists this clone with a few counts. This chain links TRBV7-2 with TRBJ2-1; tentatively, D is TRBD1 (5 bases). V dropped 3 bases and J dropped 0 bases, with 9 bases sitting between them. The CDR3 consists of 15 residues. Germline-derived CDR1 and CDR2 are SGHTA and FQGNSA. The CDR3 here is CASSFGASSYNEQFF. The CDR3, as DNA: TGTGCCAGCAGCTTTGGGGCGAGCTCCTACAATGAGCAGTTCTTC.

V is TRBV4-2 and J is TRBJ1-5; 8 nucleotides agree with TRBD1. After removal of 5 bases from V and 7 bases from J, the junction contained 13 bases not matched to a gene. Per germline, CDR1 LGHNA and CDR2 YNFKEQ. CDR3 length equals 16 residues. The DNA for the CDR3 is TGTGCCAGCAGCAACGAGGGCAGGGGGCGAGGACAGCCCCAGCATTTT. Protein sequence: CASSNEGRGRGQPQHF.

The chain combines TRBV30 with TRBJ1-2; no reliable D call. V gave up 5 bases and J gave up 1 base, with 17 bases separating them. This CDR3 is 15 amino acids long. CDR1 is GTSNPN and CDR2 is SVGIG in the germline V gene (reference sequence). CDR3 in DNA: TGTGCCTGGGGTAACGAGGGAAAAAATAACTATGGCTACACCTTC. Translating it yields CAWGNEGKNNYGYTF.

J is TRBJ1-1 and V is TRBV30, with D possibly TRBD1 on 6 matching bases. Germline V CDR1 and CDR2: GTSNPN, SVGIG (reference sequence). The CDR3 is made up of 13 amino acids. V gave up 4 bases and J gave up 2 bases, with 11 bases separating them. For the CDR3, the DNA is TGTGCCTGGACAGGGGATATAAACACTGAAGCTTTCTTT. Its translation is CAWTGDINTEAFF.

The V gene is TRBV19, the J gene TRBJ1-5; D unresolved. The CDR3 totals 15 residues. V lost 3 bases, J lost 0 bases, and 9 bases lay in between. Looked up from germline, CDR1 is LNHDA and CDR2 is SQIVND (reference sequence). The CDR3 loop reads CASSMNTHSNQPQHF. In DNA, the CDR3 is TGTGCCAGTAGTATGAACACCCATAGCAATCAGCCCCAGCATTTT.